This T cell receptor beta chain was identified in a study of T-cell reconstitution after alpha-beta-depleted transplantation in children. The study's findings and limits: Several hundred expanded graft clones reportedly gave rise to the alpha-beta T cells present about two months after transplant.

Germline CDR1 is DFQATT and CDR2 is SNEGSKA (reference sequence). CDR3 length: 15 amino acids. V trimming: 1 base; J trimming: 8 bases; junction bases outside the gene matches: 8. Many counts were recorded for this clonotype. Antigen specificity is unknown. The TCRbeta library was prepared with unique molecular identifiers. TCRdb re-derived calls from the PCR reads in MiXCR, one entry per CDR3 protein. This sample yields 130,000 to 150,000 distinct CDR3 sequences, of which 8.5% to 10% are seen a single time; around 18% belongs to the top ten. This TCR derives from a female patient aged 2-15 years who had a stem cell transplant for congenital amegakaryocytic thrombocytopenia, so the T cells may come from the graft donor. This material consisted of PBMCs, mostly from graft donor cells, taken 180 days after TCRalphabeta/CD19-depleted stem cell transplant. The rearrangement links TRBV20-1 to TRBJ2-1, with TRBD2 identical over 10 bases. CDR3 sequence (DNA): TGCAGTGCTAGAGGCCCAGCGGGGGGGCTCTATGAGCAGTTCTTC. It codes for CSARGPAGGLYEQFF.